The clone carrying this T cell receptor (beta chain) was observed a handful of times. This record belongs to a study of T-cell memory formation after mild COVID-19. Using its own MiXCR run on the 5' RACE reads, TCRdb lists one record per CDR3 protein. The repertoire includes about 180,000 distinct CDR3 sequences, about a fifth of them detected once, and approximately 4% sits in the top ten. Trimming took 1 base from V and 4 from J, leaving 10 bases between them. Germline V lookup: CDR1 SGHTA, CDR2 FQGNSA. This CDR3 region has 15 residues. The clonotype originates from a man in his late teens or twenties who had mild COVID-19 (a few samples of this study predate the infection). Cell type and time point are not known. The chain couples TRBV7-2 to TRBJ2-2; no firm D call. Specimen: PBMCs or a T cell subset sorted from them (not recorded which). In DNA, the CDR3 is TGTGCCAGCAGCTTAGTCCCACAGTTCACCGGGGAGCTGTTTTTT. Translation: CASSLVPQFTGELFF.